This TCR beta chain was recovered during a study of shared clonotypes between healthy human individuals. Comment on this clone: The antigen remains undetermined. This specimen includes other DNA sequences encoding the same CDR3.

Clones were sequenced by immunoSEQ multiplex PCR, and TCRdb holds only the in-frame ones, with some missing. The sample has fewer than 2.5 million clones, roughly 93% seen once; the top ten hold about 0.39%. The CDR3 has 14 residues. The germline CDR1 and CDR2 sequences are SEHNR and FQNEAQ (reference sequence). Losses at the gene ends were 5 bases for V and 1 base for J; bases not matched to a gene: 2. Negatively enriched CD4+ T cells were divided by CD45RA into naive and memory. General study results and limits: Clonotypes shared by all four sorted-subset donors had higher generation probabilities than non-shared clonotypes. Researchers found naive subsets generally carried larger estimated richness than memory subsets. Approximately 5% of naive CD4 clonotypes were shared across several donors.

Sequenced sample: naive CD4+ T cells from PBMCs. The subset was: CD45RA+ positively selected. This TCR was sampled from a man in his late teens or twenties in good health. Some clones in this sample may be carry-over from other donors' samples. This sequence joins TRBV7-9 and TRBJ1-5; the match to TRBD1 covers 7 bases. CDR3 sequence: CASSPDRSNQPQHF. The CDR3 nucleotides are TGTGCCAGCAGCCCGGACAGGAGCAATCAGCCCCAGCATTTT.